These 21 T cell receptor beta chains were sequenced from one sample in a study of CD8+CD57+ T cells in acquired aplastic anemia. Genomic DNA served as template for TCR beta VDJ and CDR3 profiling. From the reads, TCRdb called clonotypes with MiXCR, one entry per CDR3 protein. This sample has more than 200,000 distinct CDR3 sequences; roughly 53% occur once, and the top ten carry 15% to 20%. Patients who underwent sequencing had shown CD8+CD57+ cell expansion by flow cytometry. The source material was sorted CD4+, CD8+, or CD8+CD57+ T cells (not recorded which) from PBMCs. These receptors were taken from a human donor with aplastic anemia.

In this sample, this clonotype turned up many times. The chain has TRBV5-6 and TRBJ1-2; 10 bases align to TRBD1. Germline values: CDR1 SGHDT, CDR2 YYEEEE. The V segment lost 4 bases and the J segment 8 bases; nucleotides outside the gene matches: 5. CDR3 size: 13 residues. CDR3 protein: CASSPGTGEGYTF. CDR3 bases: TGTGCCAGCAGCCCCGGGACAGGGGAGGGCTACACCTTC. The variable domain in full, with the rest retrieved from reference TRBV5-6 and TRBJ1-2, is DAGVTQSPTHLIKTRGQQVTLRCSPKSGHDTVSWYQQALGQGPQFIFQYYEEEERQRGNFPDRFSGHQFPNYSSELNVNALLLGDSALYLCASSPGTGEGYTFGSGTRLTVV.

This clonotype has ten or more counts. The chain carries TRBV7-2 and TRBJ2-2; D unclear. The CDR3 covers 18 residues. Per germline, CDR1 SGHTA and CDR2 FQGNSA. The germline V and J ends were trimmed by 4 bases and 1 base, with 19 bases remaining between them. The CDR3 region is CASSSPMLGRQNTGELFF. CDR3 in DNA: TGTGCCAGCAGCTCCCCAATGCTGGGCAGGCAGAACACCGGGGAGCTGTTTTTT.

This clonotype was seen at least ten times. The chain employs TRBV10-3 and TRBJ1-2, with D unresolved. V dropped 0 bases and J dropped 4 bases, with 12 bases sitting between them. The length of the CDR3 is 15 residues. Germline CDR1 is ENHRY and CDR2 is SYGVKD. CDR3 loop: CAISESKDDPYGYTF. Here the CDR3 DNA reads TGTGCCATCAGTGAGTCGAAGGACGACCCCTATGGCTACACCTTC.

This clonotype was counted at least ten times. The chain carries TRBV7-9 and TRBJ2-1; D call uncertain. This CDR3 spans 14 amino acids. Trimming took off 4 bases at V and 7 bases at J, with 14 bases between the two ends. CDR1 SEHNR and CDR2 FQNEAQ come from the germline V gene (reference sequence). The CDR3 DNA follows: TGTGCCAGCAGCTATAGCCGCAGTCTAAATGAGCAGTTCTTC. Translated, it gives CASSYSRSLNEQFF.

This clonotype has at least ten counts. This chain uses TRBV7-9 with TRBJ1-4; the match to TRBD1 covers 7 bases. The V and J ends lost 4 bases and 3 bases, in that order; junction bases with no gene match: 8. The germline CDR1 and CDR2 sequences are SEHNR and FQNEAQ (reference sequence). CDR3 length equals 16 residues. The CDR3 is CASSSTGEAANEKLFF. CDR3 DNA sequence: TGTGCCAGCAGCTCCACAGGGGAGGCGGCTAATGAAAAACTGTTTTTT.

This clonotype was seen a few times. Being one base from a much bigger clone, this may be a read error. The chain links TRBV6-5 to TRBJ1-6; D is unclear. V was trimmed by 7 bases and J by 3 bases, leaving 10 bases between them. The CDR3 length is 14 residues. From germline, CDR1 is MNHEY and CDR2 SVGAGI. This chain's CDR3 is CASTRGNYNSPLHF. The CDR3 DNA reads as TGTGCCAGCACCCGCGGCAACTATAATTCACCCCTCCACTTT.

The V call is TRBV20-1, the J call TRBJ1-1, with 9 bases fitting TRBD1. With 3 bases clipped from V and 3 bases from J, the junction kept 2 bases outside the gene matches. CDR1 is DFQATT, CDR2 SNEGSKA, per germline (reference sequence). The CDR3 covers 13 residues. CDR3: CSARGQGDTEAFF. The CDR3 DNA follows: TGCAGTGCTAGGGGACAGGGAGACACTGAAGCTTTCTTT.

This clonotype was observed a few times. At one end the junction does not follow the germline gene, possibly because of a read error. The chain joins TRBV12-3 or TRBV12-4 to TRBJ1-4; D is unclear. CDR3 length: 14 residues. CDR3 loop: CASGFEGTNEKLFF. DNA of the CDR3: TGTGCCAGCGGTTTTGAAGGGACTAATGAAAAACTGTTTTTT.

The chain combines TRBV7-3 with TRBJ2-3; D perhaps matches TRBD2 (6 bases). Trimming cost V 8 bases and J 1 base, with 10 bases left between them. This CDR3 has 13 amino acids. The V gene's germline CDR1 is SGHTA and CDR2 FQGTGA. Here the CDR3 DNA reads TGTGCCAGCGGGGGGACGCGCACAGATACGCAGTATTTT. Translated: CASGGTRTDTQYF.

V gene TRBV29-1 combines with J gene TRBJ1-2; D might be TRBD1 (6 bases). The germline V and J ends were trimmed by 3 bases and 6 bases, with 11 bases remaining between them. The CDR3 extends over 12 amino acids. Germline-derived CDR1 and CDR2 are SQVTM and ANQGSEA. The CDR3 reads CSVETGLNGYTF. The CDR3 bases are TGCAGCGTTGAGACAGGACTTAATGGCTACACCTTC.

This clonotype came up many times. The rearrangement joins TRBV20-1 to TRBJ2-7; 11 nucleotides line up with TRBD2. The CDR3 is 17 residues long. In germline, CDR1 is DFQATT, CDR2 SNEGSKA (reference sequence). The V gene end was trimmed by 6 bases and the J gene end by 4 bases; junction bases not matched to a gene: 17. As DNA, the CDR3 is TGCAGTGCGAGACCGCACCGGGTTGCTAGCGGGAGGTACGAGCAGTACTTC. It is translated as CSARPHRVASGRYEQYF.

The chain joins TRBV7-9 to TRBJ1-6; 7 bases line up with TRBD1. The CDR3 spans 14 residues. The V and J ends lost 5 bases and 5 bases, in that order; junction bases with no gene match: 3. Looked up from germline, CDR1 is SEHNR and CDR2 is FQNEAQ (reference sequence). CDR3 nucleotide sequence: TGTGCCAGCAGCATAGGGGGCGATAATTCACCCCTCCACTTT. It encodes CASSIGGDNSPLHF.

This clonotype was seen repeatedly, ten times or more. The J gene is TRBJ1-6, the V gene TRBV10-3, with 8 positions matching TRBD1. The junction had 1 base not matched to a gene; V was cut back by 4 bases and J by 5 bases. CDR3 size: 14 residues. In germline, CDR1 is ENHRY, CDR2 SYGVKD. The CDR3 protein is CAISGDRNNSPLHF. Here the CDR3 DNA reads TGTGCCATCAGTGGGGACAGGAATAATTCACCCCTCCACTTT.

CDR3 coding DNA: TGTGCCAGCAGTGGGGGGGGTCCTCATGGAGGTCAGCCCCAGCATTTT. The encoded protein is CASSGGGPHGGQPQHF. The chain is built from TRBV2 and TRBJ1-5, with D maybe TRBD1 (5 bases). Germline V gene sequence: CDR1 SNHLY, CDR2 FYNNEI. Trimming cost V 4 bases and J 6 bases, with 19 bases left between them. This CDR3 is built from 16 residues.

The chain links TRBV15 to TRBJ2-3, with 7 bases fitting TRBD1. J was trimmed by 0 bases and V by 3 bases; bases with no gene match: 3. The CDR3 is made up of 15 amino acids. Germline CDR1 is LNHNV and CDR2 is YYDKDF (reference sequence). The CDR3 sequence: CATSSPGQSTDTQYF. For the CDR3, the DNA is TGTGCCACCAGCAGCCCGGGACAGAGCACAGATACGCAGTATTTT.

The chain is built from TRBV28 and TRBJ2-4; no clear D. Trimming took 3 bases from V and 6 from J, leaving 9 bases between them. The CDR3 contains 13 residues. The germline CDR1 and CDR2 sequences are MDHEN and SYDVKM. The CDR3 nucleotides read TGTGCCAGCAGTTTGGCAGTCGTAAACATTCAGTACTTC. Its protein is CASSLAVVNIQYF. Using reference TRBV28 and TRBJ2-4 for the parts outside the CDR3, the full variable domain is DVKVTQSSRYLVKRTGEKVFLECVQDMDHENMFWYRQDPGLGLRLIYFSYDVKMKEKGDIPEGYSVSREKKERFSLILESASTNQTSMYLCASSLAVVNIQYFGAGTRLSVL.

V is TRBV24-1 and J is TRBJ2-6, with TRBD1 as a possible D gene (6 bases). The CDR3 spans 16 residues. Trimming left V 7 bases short and J 1 base short, with 13 bases between. Germline CDR1 is KGHDR and CDR2 is SFDVKD. The chain's CDR3 is CATSTHRESGANVLTF. CDR3 DNA sequence: TGTGCCACCAGCACCCACAGGGAGTCTGGGGCCAACGTCCTGACTTTC.

The rearrangement uses TRBV9 and TRBJ2-3; D gene ambiguous. Per the germline V gene, CDR1 is SGDLS and CDR2 is YYNGEE. V lost 5 bases and J lost 4, with 8 bases in between. The CDR3 extends over 12 amino acids. CDR3 protein: CASSEYADTQYF. CDR3 in DNA: TGTGCCAGCAGTGAATACGCAGATACGCAGTATTTT.

This clonotype was seen more than once but under ten times. This chain uses TRBV6-6 with TRBJ2-2; 7 positions match TRBD1. In germline, CDR1 is MNHNY, CDR2 SVGAGI (reference sequence). The CDR3 has 15 residues. J gave up 0 bases and V 2 bases, and 0 bases lay outside the gene matches. The CDR3 reads CASSYGTANTGELFF. CDR3 sequence (DNA): TGTGCCAGCAGTTACGGGACAGCGAACACCGGGGAGCTGTTTTTT.

This clonotype has a count of ten or more. The chain recombines TRBV28 with TRBJ1-2; 8 bases align to TRBD1. V was pared by 8 bases and J by 8 bases, with 10 bases of the junction left unmatched. Per germline, CDR1 MDHEN and CDR2 SYDVKM. CDR3 size: 13 residues. CDR3 nucleotides: TGTGCCAGCCTACCTCAGGGGGCAGACGGCTACACCTTC. This gives the protein CASLPQGADGYTF.

The chain links TRBV25-1 to TRBJ1-2; D is ambiguous. The ends were cut back, 6 bases at V and 8 bases at J, with 16 bases in the middle. The CDR3 runs 13 residues. Per the germline V gene, CDR1 is MGHDK and CDR2 is SYGVNS. In nucleotides, the CDR3 is TGTGCCAGCAGCGTAATGGGTTCGGTAGGCTACACCTTC. It encodes CASSVMGSVGYTF.